This T cell receptor beta chain was recovered during a study of T cell repertoires in cytomegalovirus infection. Comments on this clonotype: What it recognizes is unknown.

Germline CDR1 is ENHRY and CDR2 is SYGVKD. This CDR3 comprises 14 residues. V was cut by 11 bases and J by 2 bases, with 19 bases left in between. In TCRdb, the reads were re-called with MiXCR into one record per CDR3 protein. The sample contains around 500,000 distinct CDR3 sequences, roughly 43% of which appear only once. The sequences come from cultured PBMCs, collected from culture after CMV antigen stimulation. The genes are TRBV10-3 and TRBJ2-7, with D possibly matching TRBD2 (6 bases). This TCR came from a human donor in good health (CMV status not recorded). Some clones in this sample may be carry-over from other donors' samples. CDR3 amino acids: CASSAGRGPYEQYF. For the CDR3, the DNA is TGTGCCTCATCGGCGGGGCGCGGTCCCTACGAGCAGTACTTC.